This T cell receptor (beta chain) emerged from a study of CD8+ T cells in alopecia areata. Study in general: A regimen of oral tofacitinib, 5 to 10 mg twice daily, was given to treated patients.

Extracted RNA was reverse transcribed into cDNA, the sequencing template. Using immunoSEQ multiplex PCR, the repertoire was profiled, and TCRdb retains in-frame clones only, with some absent. The sample has fewer than 150,000 clones; roughly 58% are singletons. This CDR3 region has 13 residues. Per germline, CDR1 GTSNPN and CDR2 SVGIG (reference sequence). Trimming cost V 5 bases and J 10 bases, with 15 bases left between them. Note on this clone: Its target is unknown.

The treatment was: oral pan-JAK inhibitor, 5-10 mg twice daily. Study observations and caveats: Lesional scalp, especially alopecia totalis/universalis, showed higher clonality than normal scalp.

The clonotype originates from a human donor with alopecia areata. The chain combines TRBV30 with TRBJ1-6; possibly TRBD1 for D (6 bases). Material: CD8+ T cells sorted from blood, obtained at week 4, from a patient treated with tofacitinib. For the CDR3, the DNA is TGTGCCTGGGGAAGTACAGGGAGGTCACCCCTCCACTTT. Amino acids: CAWGSTGRSPLHF.